This T cell receptor (beta chain) was documented in a study of Ad26.COV2.S vaccination and SARS-CoV-2 variants. On the study more broadly: Enrollment placed the donor in the COV1001 Ad26.COV2.S trial arm.

Sample treatment: about 20 received Ad26.COV2.S at low or high dose, single or two shots; 5 received placebo; per-sample allocation not given. Day 63 after the first vaccine or placebo injection was the time point for sampling. Measured with immunoSEQ multiplex PCR; TCRdb has only the in-frame clones, and not every one. The sample holds around 450,000 clones, roughly 90% seen once. Trimming took 2 bases from V and 4 from J; bases not matched to a gene: 3. CDR1 is GTSNPN, CDR2 SVGIG, per germline (reference sequence). CDR3 length: 14 amino acids. This chain connects TRBV30 to TRBJ1-2, with 11 bases aligning to TRBD1. The source material was peripheral blood, sampled in a trial of Ad26.COV2.S vaccine versus placebo. The TCR was taken from a person aged 18-65 years who received the Ad26.COV2.S COVID-19 vaccine or a placebo. The CDR3 DNA is TGTGCCTGGAGTCGGGACAGGGGGGTCTATGGCTACACCTTC. Translation gives CAWSRDRGVYGYTF.